Below, 20 T cell receptor beta chains from the same sample are listed, as sequenced in a study of vaccination and CD4 T cells after COVID-19. The time point: late sampling 161 to 241 days after vaccination in a few convalescent patients. TCRdb re-derived calls from the PCR reads in MiXCR, one entry per CDR3 protein. The top ten hold around 6% of the sample, which has 25,000 to 30,000 distinct CDR3 sequences, approximately 51% seen once. The specimen comprised CD4+ T cells from blood, sampled about 7 months after SARS-CoV-2 vaccination. The receptor set was obtained from a human donor who had recovered from COVID-19.

The chain employs TRBV18 and TRBJ2-5; D gene uncertain. Between the trimmed V and J ends, which lost 1 base and 0 bases, there was a span of 6 bases. The CDR3 has 14 amino acids. Germline CDR1 reads KGHSH; CDR2 reads LQKENI. The DNA of the CDR3 is TGTGCCAGCTCACCACGGAGAGACCAAGAGACCCAGTACTTC. Translating it yields CASSPRRDQETQYF.

The V call is TRBV7-8, the J call TRBJ2-5; D is undetermined. This CDR3 is 12 amino acids long. V lost 5 bases and J lost 3, with 7 bases in between. CDR1 and CDR2 from the germline V gene are SGHVS and FQNEAQ. Here the CDR3 DNA reads TGTGCCAGCAGCCCCGAGGAAGAGACCCAGTACTTC. Its protein is CASSPEEETQYF.

This clonotype was detected once. This chain connects TRBV6-2 or TRBV6-3 to TRBJ2-7; 9 bases match TRBD2. CDR1 is MNHEY and CDR2 is SVGEGT in the germline V gene. The CDR3 is 15 residues long. Trimming took 0 bases from V and 2 from J; bases not matched to a gene: 2. The CDR3 DNA follows: TGTGCCAGCAGTTACTCTAGCGGGAGAACCTACGAGCAGTACTTC. This encodes CASSYSSGRTYEQYF.

This clonotype was observed a handful of times. The rearrangement links TRBV20-1 to TRBJ2-7; 10 bases match TRBD1. The CDR3 runs 14 residues. CDR1 is DFQATT and CDR2 is SNEGSKA in the germline V gene (reference sequence). CDR3 bases: TGCAGCTCGGACGCGGGACAGGGGACCAGCGAGCAGTACTTC. Its translation is CSSDAGQGTSEQYF.

The V call is TRBV7-2, the J call TRBJ2-7, with 8 bases that match TRBD2. CDR1 and CDR2 from the germline V gene are SGHTA and FQGNSA. The CDR3 contains 14 residues. The junction had 7 bases not matched to a gene; V was cut back by 4 bases and J by 5 bases. In nucleotides, the CDR3 is TGTGCCAGCAGCTCGGGACTAGAGATGAACGAGCAGTACTTC. Amino acid sequence: CASSSGLEMNEQYF.

The chain carries TRBV20-1 and TRBJ2-5, with 12 bases aligning to TRBD2. This CDR3 comprises 14 residues. Germline assignment: CDR1 DFQATT and CDR2 SNEGSKA (reference sequence). V dropped 3 bases and J dropped 5; count of bases not matched to a gene: 4. The DNA of the CDR3 is TGCAGTGCTAGGACTAGCGGGAGTAGGGAGACCCAGTACTTC. Translated: CSARTSGSRETQYF.

The V call is TRBV11-3, the J call TRBJ2-1; possible D gene TRBD2, 6 bases. Germline V gene sequence: CDR1 SGHNT, CDR2 YENEEA. This CDR3 contains 15 residues. The ends were cut back, 3 bases at V and 0 bases at J, with 9 bases in the middle. In nucleotides, the CDR3 is TGTGCCAGCAGCTTCGCGGGAAGCTCCTACAATGAGCAGTTCTTC. Its translation is CASSFAGSSYNEQFF. The variable domain in full, completed from reference TRBV11-3 and TRBJ2-1, reads EAGVVQSPRYKIIEKKQPVAFWCNPISGHNTLYWYLQNLGQGPELLIRYENEEAVDDSQLPKDRFSAERLKGVDSTLKIQPAELGDSAVYLCASSFAGSSYNEQFFGPGTRLTVL.

The V and J genes are TRBV10-3 and TRBJ2-7; 14 bases line up with TRBD2. This CDR3 is built from 16 residues. The germline V gene encodes CDR1 ENHRY and CDR2 SYGVKD. V shed 6 bases, J shed 6 bases, and the junction held 10 bases outside the gene matches. CDR3 nucleotides: TGTGCCATCAGAGGACTAGCGGGAGGTCCTCTCGGCGAGCAGTACTTC. Encoded protein: CAIRGLAGGPLGEQYF.

The chain joins TRBV27 to TRBJ2-7; the match to TRBD2 covers 8 bases. This CDR3 has 15 amino acids. Germline V lookup: CDR1 MNHEY, CDR2 SMNVEV (reference sequence). V was clipped by 6 bases and J by 1 base; unmatched bases: 8. The CDR3: CASSRREGWSYEQYF. The CDR3 DNA is TGTGCCAGCAGCCGCCGGGAGGGATGGTCCTACGAGCAGTACTTC.

Here the CDR3 reads CASSPRQEDTGELFF. CDR3 nucleotides: TGTGCCAGCAGTCCCCGACAGGAGGATACCGGGGAGCTGTTTTTT. The V call is TRBV28, the J call TRBJ2-2; tentative D call: TRBD1 (6 bases). Germline V lookup: CDR1 MDHEN, CDR2 SYDVKM. The CDR3 runs 15 residues. V lost 5 bases, J lost 5 bases, and 15 bases lay in between.

The CDR3 here is CSAPKAVWPPNYGYTF. The CDR3 coding sequence is TGCAGTGCTCCCAAGGCAGTCTGGCCCCCTAACTATGGCTACACCTTC. This chain uses TRBV20-1 with TRBJ1-2; no clear D. Germline-derived CDR1 and CDR2 are DFQATT and SNEGSKA (reference sequence). Deletions cut 5 bases from V and 0 bases from J, with 19 bases between. This CDR3 comprises 16 residues.

The V call is TRBV7-9, the J call TRBJ1-1; 8 positions agree with TRBD1. The V gene end was trimmed by 1 base and the J gene end by 1 base; junction bases not matched to a gene: 5. The germline V gene encodes CDR1 SEHNR and CDR2 FQNEAQ (reference sequence). The CDR3 covers 16 residues. The CDR3 DNA reads TGTGCCAGCAGCTTAGTGGAAGGACAGGGGAACACTGAAGCTTTCTTT. This translates into CASSLVEGQGNTEAFF. Based on the CDR3 plus reference TRBV7-9 and TRBJ1-1, the full variable domain is DTGVSQNPRHKITKRGQNVTFRCDPISEHNRLYWYRQTLGQGPEFLTYFQNEAQLEKSRLLSDRFSAERPKGSFSTLEIQRTEQGDSAMYLCASSLVEGQGNTEAFFGQGTRLTVV.

The rearrangement links TRBV28 to TRBJ2-5, with D unresolved. Germline-derived CDR1 and CDR2 are MDHEN and SYDVKM. V was cut by 5 bases and J by 3 bases, with 1 base left in between. This CDR3 has 10 amino acids. CDR3 in amino acids: CASSKETQYF. The CDR3 DNA reads TGTGCCAGCAGTAAAGAGACCCAGTACTTC. Looking up the rest from reference TRBV28 and TRBJ2-5 gives the full variable domain: DVKVTQSSRYLVKRTGEKVFLECVQDMDHENMFWYRQDPGLGLRLIYFSYDVKMKEKGDIPEGYSVSREKKERFSLILESASTNQTSMYLCASSKETQYFGPGTRLLVL.

The chain recombines TRBV6-5 with TRBJ2-3, with D possibly matching TRBD1 (6 bases). CDR3 length: 18 amino acids. V lost 0 bases and J 0 bases, leaving 16 bases between the germline ends. The germline V gene has CDR1 MNHEY and CDR2 SVGAGI. DNA for the CDR3: TGTGCCAGCAGTTACTCCCTTACCAAGACAGGAAGCACAGATACGCAGTATTTT. This sequence encodes CASSYSLTKTGSTDTQYF.

V usage is TRBV20-1 and J usage is TRBJ1-6; the D is unclear. The CDR3 length is 17 residues. Germline assignment: CDR1 DFQATT and CDR2 SNEGSKA (reference sequence). Trimming pared 1 base from V and 0 bases from J, leaving 13 bases between. CDR3 loop: CSARVGIVGSYNSPLHF. The CDR3 nucleotides are TGCAGTGCTAGAGTGGGTATTGTGGGCTCCTATAATTCACCCCTCCACTTT.

Only a few counts were recorded for this clonotype. The chain carries TRBV7-8 and TRBJ1-1; D is unresolved. Deletions cut 3 bases from V and 1 base from J, with 6 bases between. The germline CDR1 and CDR2 sequences are SGHVS and FQNEAQ. This CDR3 is built from 13 residues. In DNA, the CDR3 is TGTGCCAGCAGCTTGTTCGGGAACACTGAAGCTTTCTTT. This encodes CASSLFGNTEAFF.

The chain combines TRBV15 with TRBJ1-5; D remains ambiguous. Trimming pared 1 base from V and 0 bases from J, leaving 13 bases between. Germline CDR1 is LNHNV and CDR2 is YYDKDF (reference sequence). This CDR3 is built from 17 residues. The CDR3 bases are TGTGCCACCAGCAGAGCGGCAGGAGCTTATAGCAATCAGCCCCAGCATTTT. Its protein is CATSRAAGAYSNQPQHF.

This clonotype occurred a few times. The gene calls are TRBV19 and TRBJ2-6; the D is unclear. The ends were cut back, 3 bases at V and 0 bases at J, with 9 bases in the middle. Germline lookup yields CDR1 LNHDA and CDR2 SQIVND (reference sequence). The CDR3 length is 16 residues. Here the CDR3 DNA reads TGTGCCAGTAGTATTGGCAGGATCTCTGGGGCCAACGTCCTGACTTTC. Translating it yields CASSIGRISGANVLTF.

CDR3 amino acids: CASPKGPMTGSSQPQHF. DNA of the CDR3: TGTGCCAGCCCGAAGGGTCCGATGACAGGGTCAAGTCAGCCCCAGCATTTT. The rearrangement uses TRBV6-8 and TRBJ1-5; TRBD1 agrees at 7 bases. Germline V lookup: CDR1 MNHGY, CDR2 SAAAGT. The V and J ends lost 8 bases and 6 bases, in that order; junction bases with no gene match: 19. The length of the CDR3 is 17 residues.

The V call is TRBV6-1, the J call TRBJ2-1; 9 bases align to TRBD2. Germline CDR1 and CDR2: MNHNS and SASEGT. With 5 bases clipped from V and 9 bases from J, the junction kept 11 bases outside the gene matches. The CDR3 spans 15 residues. The CDR3 sequence: CASSPGLASKGEQFF. Written as DNA, the CDR3 is TGTGCCAGCAGTCCGGGACTAGCCTCCAAAGGTGAGCAGTTCTTC.